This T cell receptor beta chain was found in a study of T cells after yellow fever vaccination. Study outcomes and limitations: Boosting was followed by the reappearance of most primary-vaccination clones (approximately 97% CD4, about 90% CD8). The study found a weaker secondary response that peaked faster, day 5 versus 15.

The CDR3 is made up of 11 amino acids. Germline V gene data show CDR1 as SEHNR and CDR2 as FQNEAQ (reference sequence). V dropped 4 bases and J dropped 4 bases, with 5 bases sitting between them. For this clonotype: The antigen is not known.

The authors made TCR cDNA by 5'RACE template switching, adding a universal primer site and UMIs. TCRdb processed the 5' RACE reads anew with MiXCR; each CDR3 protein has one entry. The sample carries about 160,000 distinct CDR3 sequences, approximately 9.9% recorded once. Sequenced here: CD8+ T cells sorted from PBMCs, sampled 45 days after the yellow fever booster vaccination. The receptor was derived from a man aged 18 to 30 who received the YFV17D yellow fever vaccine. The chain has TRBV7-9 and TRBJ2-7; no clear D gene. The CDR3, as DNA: TGTGCCAGCAGCTATTGGTACGAGCAGTACTTC. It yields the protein CASSYWYEQYF.